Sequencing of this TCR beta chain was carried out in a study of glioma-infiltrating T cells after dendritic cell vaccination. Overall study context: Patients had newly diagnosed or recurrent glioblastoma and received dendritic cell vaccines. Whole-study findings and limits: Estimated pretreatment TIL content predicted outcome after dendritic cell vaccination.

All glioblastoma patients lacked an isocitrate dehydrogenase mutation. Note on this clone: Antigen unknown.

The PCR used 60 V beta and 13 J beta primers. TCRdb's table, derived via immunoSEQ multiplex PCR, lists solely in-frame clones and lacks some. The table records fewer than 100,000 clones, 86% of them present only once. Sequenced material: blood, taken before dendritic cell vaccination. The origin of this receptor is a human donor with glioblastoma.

In nucleotides, the CDR3 is TGTGCCAGCAGCTTGCAGGGGATGGTTTCACCCCTCCACTTT. It yields the protein CASSLQGMVSPLHF. V and J are TRBV5-6 and TRBJ1-6, with TRBD1 as a possible D gene (6 bases). V dropped 1 base and J dropped 9 bases, with 11 bases sitting between them. The CDR3 spans 14 residues. CDR1 is SGHDT, CDR2 YYEEEE, per germline.